These T cell receptor beta chains were read from a single sample in a study of PD-1 blockade in classical Hodgkin lymphoma. Using immunoSEQ multiplex PCR, the repertoire was profiled, and TCRdb retains in-frame clones only, with some absent. The sample includes roughly 18,000 clones, approximately 64% of them seen just once. Sequencing used peripheral blood mononuclear cells (PBMCs), obtained before the second cycle of nivolumab. The receptors here all came from a human donor with classical Hodgkin lymphoma. CDR3s include the opening cysteine and the closing phenylalanine or tryptophan. Each record gives: D gene, clone size, J gene, V gene, CDR3 protein, CDR3 DNA. D genes are given only for firm matches. The size of a clone is reported for some rows only, either as once, few or many, or as a class for expanded clones.

d_call: -
clone_size: -
j_call: TRBJ2-3
v_call: TRBV19
cdr3_aa: CASSMTRAGTRHF
cdr3_nt: TGTGCCAGTAGTATGACACGGGCGGGAACCCGGCATTTT

d_call: TRBD2
clone_size: once
j_call: TRBJ2-3
v_call: TRBV5-1
cdr3_aa: CASSSSGSTDTQYF
cdr3_nt: TGCGCCAGCAGCTCTAGCGGGAGCACAGATACGCAGTATTTT

d_call: -
clone_size: -
j_call: TRBJ2-3
v_call: TRBV9
cdr3_aa: CASSVGGLALDTQYF
cdr3_nt: TGTGCCAGCAGCGTAGGTGGTCTGGCGCTAGATACGCAGTATTTT

d_call: -
clone_size: -
j_call: TRBJ1-1
v_call: TRBV9
cdr3_aa: CASSVKSRDTEAFF
cdr3_nt: TGTGCCAGCAGCGTAAAAAGCAGGGACACTGAAGCTTTCTTT

d_call: TRBD2
clone_size: few
j_call: TRBJ2-1
v_call: TRBV19
cdr3_aa: CASSMRGTSGTSYNEQFF
cdr3_nt: TGTGCCAGTAGTATGCGGGGGACTAGCGGGACCTCCTACAATGAGCAGTTCTTC

d_call: TRBD1
clone_size: medium-sized
j_call: TRBJ2-3
v_call: TRBV30
cdr3_aa: CAWDRVSTDTQYF
cdr3_nt: TGTGCCTGGGACAGGGTGAGCACAGATACGCAGTATTTT

d_call: TRBD1
clone_size: -
j_call: TRBJ1-6
v_call: TRBV11-2
cdr3_aa: CASSQGQQDSPLHF
cdr3_nt: TGTGCCAGCAGCCAGGGACAGCAGGATTCACCCCTCCACTTT

d_call: TRBD1
clone_size: once
j_call: TRBJ1-3
v_call: TRBV28
cdr3_aa: CASSTYTGGSGNTIYF
cdr3_nt: TGTGCCAGCAGTACTTACACAGGGGGCTCTGGAAACACCATATATTTT

d_call: -
clone_size: -
j_call: TRBJ1-3
v_call: TRBV6-5
cdr3_aa: CASSYSTSGSGNTIYF
cdr3_nt: TGTGCCAGCAGTTACTCGACATCCGGATCTGGAAACACCATATATTTT

d_call: -
clone_size: -
j_call: TRBJ2-5
v_call: TRBV4-1
cdr3_aa: CASSREGTPPETQYF
cdr3_nt: TGCGCCAGCAGCCGAGAGGGGACACCCCCAGAGACCCAGTACTTC

d_call: TRBD2
clone_size: -
j_call: TRBJ2-7
v_call: TRBV4-1
cdr3_aa: CASSQVGSGRYEQYF
cdr3_nt: TGCGCCAGCAGCCAAGTGGGTAGCGGGAGGTACGAGCAGTACTTC

d_call: -
clone_size: large
j_call: TRBJ1-3
v_call: TRBV27
cdr3_aa: CASSPRAGSGNTIYF
cdr3_nt: TGTGCCAGCAGTCCCCGCGCAGGGTCAGGAAACACCATATATTTT

d_call: -
clone_size: -
j_call: TRBJ1-3
v_call: TRBV28
cdr3_aa: CASSPEGVGSGNTIYF
cdr3_nt: TGTGCCAGCAGCCCAGAAGGAGTGGGCTCTGGAAACACCATATATTTT

d_call: -
clone_size: -
j_call: TRBJ2-1
v_call: TRBV9
cdr3_aa: CASSAFGTSYNEQFF
cdr3_nt: TGTGCCAGCAGCGCCTTCGGTACGTCCTACAATGAGCAGTTCTTC

d_call: -
clone_size: -
j_call: TRBJ1-4
v_call: TRBV7-8
cdr3_aa: CASSVGGRSEKLFF
cdr3_nt: TGTGCCAGCAGCGTCGGGGGTCGGAGTGAAAAACTGTTTTTT

d_call: -
clone_size: -
j_call: TRBJ1-1
v_call: TRBV5-1
cdr3_aa: CASSFNGEDTEAFF
cdr3_nt: TGTGCCAGCAGCTTTAATGGTGAGGACACTGAAGCTTTCTTT

d_call: -
clone_size: -
j_call: TRBJ1-2
v_call: TRBV11-2
cdr3_aa: CASSPSRGGGYGYTF
cdr3_nt: TGTGCCAGCAGCCCATCGCGGGGTGGGGGCTATGGCTACACCTTC

d_call: -
clone_size: -
j_call: TRBJ1-1
v_call: TRBV4-1
cdr3_aa: CASSQRTIPNTEAFF
cdr3_nt: TGCGCCAGCAGCCAAAGGACAATACCGAACACTGAAGCTTTCTTT

d_call: TRBD2
clone_size: few
j_call: TRBJ2-1
v_call: TRBV19
cdr3_aa: CASTSGRVKDEQFF
cdr3_nt: TGTGCCAGCACTAGCGGGAGGGTAAAGGATGAGCAGTTCTTC

d_call: -
clone_size: -
j_call: TRBJ2-1
v_call: TRBV30
cdr3_aa: CAWSEGQGWDEQFF
cdr3_nt: TGTGCCTGGAGTGAAGGGCAAGGATGGGATGAGCAGTTCTTC

d_call: TRBD1
clone_size: -
j_call: TRBJ1-2
v_call: TRBV4-2
cdr3_aa: CASSQDLRGRWDGYTF
cdr3_nt: TGTGCCAGCAGCCAAGATCTTAGGGGGCGTTGGGATGGCTACACCTTC

d_call: TRBD1
clone_size: few
j_call: TRBJ2-7
v_call: TRBV19
cdr3_aa: CASSPGTGPNYEQYF
cdr3_nt: TGTGCCAGTAGTCCCGGGACAGGACCTAACTACGAGCAGTACTTC

d_call: -
clone_size: -
j_call: TRBJ2-1
v_call: TRBV7-6
cdr3_aa: CASSLETQQSNEQFF
cdr3_nt: TGTGCCAGCAGCTTAGAGACTCAACAATCCAATGAGCAGTTCTTC

d_call: TRBD1
clone_size: -
j_call: TRBJ2-1
v_call: TRBV28
cdr3_aa: CASRPWTGGNNEQFF
cdr3_nt: TGTGCCAGCAGACCATGGACAGGGGGGAACAATGAGCAGTTCTTC

d_call: -
clone_size: few
j_call: TRBJ2-3
v_call: TRBV10-3
cdr3_aa: CAIRPGRVGDTQYF
cdr3_nt: TGTGCCATCAGACCTGGACGGGTCGGGGATACGCAGTATTTT

d_call: -
clone_size: few
j_call: TRBJ2-1
v_call: TRBV5-1
cdr3_aa: CASRRMAGTPETNEQFF
cdr3_nt: TGCGCCAGCAGGAGGATGGCCGGGACCCCCGAAACGAATGAGCAGTTCTTC

d_call: -
clone_size: -
j_call: TRBJ2-2
v_call: TRBV5-1
cdr3_aa: CASSVGQEGAGELFF
cdr3_nt: TGCGCCAGCAGCGTAGGACAGGAGGGGGCCGGGGAGCTGTTTTTT

d_call: -
clone_size: -
j_call: TRBJ1-2
v_call: TRBV7-6
cdr3_aa: CASSLDGVGRANYGYTF
cdr3_nt: TGTGCCAGCAGCTTAGACGGGGTTGGCAGGGCTAACTATGGCTACACCTTC

d_call: -
clone_size: -
j_call: TRBJ1-5
v_call: TRBV19
cdr3_aa: CASSVQGYSNQPQHF
cdr3_nt: TGTGCCAGTAGTGTCCAGGGATATAGCAATCAGCCCCAGCATTTT

d_call: -
clone_size: once
j_call: TRBJ1-2
v_call: TRBV2
cdr3_aa: CASSGSGRGYTF
cdr3_nt: TGTGCCAGCAGTGGTTCTGGGAGGGGCTACACCTTC

d_call: TRBD1
clone_size: -
j_call: TRBJ2-5
v_call: TRBV11-2
cdr3_aa: CASSFGRDSEETQYF
cdr3_nt: TGTGCCAGCAGCTTCGGCCGGGACAGCGAAGAGACCCAGTACTTC

d_call: TRBD2
clone_size: -
j_call: TRBJ2-1
v_call: TRBV5-1
cdr3_aa: CASSLLGTSGRAPNEQFF
cdr3_nt: TGCGCCAGCAGCTTGCTTGGGACTAGCGGGAGGGCCCCCAATGAGCAGTTCTTC

d_call: TRBD2
clone_size: -
j_call: TRBJ2-3
v_call: TRBV7-9
cdr3_aa: CASSFLAGRTDTQYF
cdr3_nt: TGTGCCAGCAGCTTCCTAGCGGGGCGCACAGATACGCAGTATTTT

d_call: TRBD1
clone_size: -
j_call: TRBJ2-7
v_call: TRBV27
cdr3_aa: CASGQLGQTGYEQYF
cdr3_nt: TGTGCCAGCGGACAATTGGGACAGACGGGGTACGAGCAGTACTTC

d_call: TRBD2
clone_size: -
j_call: TRBJ2-7
v_call: TRBV7-9
cdr3_aa: CAVPGLARDEQYF
cdr3_nt: TGTGCCGTACCGGGACTAGCGAGGGACGAGCAGTACTTC

d_call: TRBD2
clone_size: medium-sized
j_call: TRBJ2-1
v_call: TRBV5-4
cdr3_aa: CASSSTSGIGNEQFF
cdr3_nt: TGTGCCAGCAGCAGTACTAGCGGGATAGGCAATGAGCAGTTCTTC

d_call: TRBD2
clone_size: -
j_call: TRBJ2-1
v_call: TRBV19
cdr3_aa: CASTSTWTGRTSGLYNEQFF
cdr3_nt: TGTGCCAGTACCTCGACTTGGACAGGAAGGACTAGCGGCCTCTACAATGAGCAGTTCTTC

d_call: -
clone_size: -
j_call: TRBJ1-5
v_call: TRBV15
cdr3_aa: CATSRDLGLRQPQHF
cdr3_nt: TGTGCCACCAGCAGAGATCTTGGATTAAGGCAGCCCCAGCATTTT

d_call: -
clone_size: medium-sized
j_call: TRBJ1-1
v_call: TRBV11-2
cdr3_aa: CASSLVSRGQNTEAFF
cdr3_nt: TGTGCCAGCAGCTTAGTCTCTCGGGGACAGAACACTGAAGCTTTCTTT

d_call: TRBD2
clone_size: few
j_call: TRBJ2-1
v_call: TRBV5-4
cdr3_aa: CASSVLGGRGEGNEQFF
cdr3_nt: TGTGCCAGCAGCGTTCTGGGAGGGAGAGGTGAGGGGAATGAGCAGTTCTTC

d_call: TRBD1
clone_size: -
j_call: TRBJ2-3
v_call: TRBV9
cdr3_aa: CASSVAGQGSFPDTQYF
cdr3_nt: TGTGCCAGCAGCGTAGCTGGACAGGGTTCGTTCCCAGATACGCAGTATTTT

d_call: -
clone_size: -
j_call: TRBJ2-7
v_call: TRBV28
cdr3_aa: CASSFGSRRVSYEQYF
cdr3_nt: TGTGCCAGCAGTTTTGGGAGTCGGAGGGTCTCCTACGAGCAGTACTTC

d_call: -
clone_size: medium-sized
j_call: TRBJ2-7
v_call: TRBV13
cdr3_aa: CASSIVSAYEQYF
cdr3_nt: TGTGCCAGCAGCATCGTCTCAGCTTACGAGCAGTACTTC

d_call: TRBD1
clone_size: -
j_call: TRBJ1-4
v_call: TRBV5-6
cdr3_aa: CASTPGQGTEKLFF
cdr3_nt: TGTGCCAGCACCCCGGGACAGGGGACTGAAAAACTGTTTTTT

d_call: -
clone_size: -
j_call: TRBJ1-6
v_call: TRBV2
cdr3_aa: CASSGGTLTSPLHF
cdr3_nt: TGTGCCAGCAGCGGGGGGACGCTGACCTCACCCCTCCACTTT

d_call: -
clone_size: -
j_call: TRBJ2-2
v_call: TRBV11-2
cdr3_aa: CASSPSGRGGELFF
cdr3_nt: TGTGCCAGCAGCCCGAGTGGTAGGGGCGGGGAGCTGTTTTTT

d_call: -
clone_size: -
j_call: TRBJ2-7
v_call: TRBV5-1
cdr3_aa: CASSLSARAGVYEQYF
cdr3_nt: TGCGCCAGCAGCTTGTCGGCTAGGGCAGGGGTTTACGAGCAGTACTTC

d_call: -
clone_size: -
j_call: TRBJ2-1
v_call: TRBV29-1
cdr3_aa: CSVEETRVRDNEQFF
cdr3_nt: TGCAGCGTTGAGGAGACAAGGGTCCGGGACAATGAGCAGTTCTTC

d_call: -
clone_size: -
j_call: TRBJ2-1
v_call: TRBV11-3
cdr3_aa: CASSLGISEQFF
cdr3_nt: TGTGCCAGCAGCTTAGGGATCAGTGAGCAGTTCTTC

d_call: -
clone_size: -
j_call: TRBJ2-7
v_call: TRBV7-9
cdr3_aa: CASSSQGYEQYF
cdr3_nt: TGTGCCAGCAGCTCCCAAGGCTACGAGCAGTACTTC

d_call: -
clone_size: -
j_call: TRBJ2-7
v_call: TRBV11-2
cdr3_aa: CASSLGSSYEQYF
cdr3_nt: TGTGCCAGCAGCTTAGGGAGCTCCTACGAGCAGTACTTC